The clone carrying this T cell receptor (beta chain) was detected many times. Because the CDR3's place on the DNA is in doubt, the DNA is left out and the CDR3 is given as listed by TCRdb. This entry comes from a study of regulatory T cells in long-lasting Graves disease. Noted time point: newly diagnosed GD, antithyroid drugs for less than 3 months. PBMCs provided the RNA from which the TCR library was made. The CDR3 has 15 amino acids, counting both end residues. Germline assignment: CDR1 LNHDA and CDR2 SQIVND (reference sequence). Arm-PCR of CDR3 regions and iRepertoire HTBI primers were the basis on which TCR beta libraries were built. TCRdb passed the multiplex PCR reads through MiXCR, listing each CDR3 protein once. The sample yields about 220,000 distinct CDR3 sequences, around 19% seen once. This sample was also put to use in a study of T cells in Graves' hyperthyroidism and ophthalmopathy. In that study: The diagnostic basis comprised clinical symptoms, serum thyroxine and TRAb, thyroid ultrasound and orbital computed tomography.

The rearrangement links TRBV19 to TRBJ1-6; the table's D call of TRBD1 was not tested on the DNA. The specimen comprised peripheral blood mononuclear cells (PBMCs), sampled at new diagnosis, from a patient treated with antithyroid drugs. This sequence was found in a woman aged 25 to 45 with Graves disease. This CDR3 reads CASSIRGRQNSPLHF.